The 14 T cell receptor beta chains listed next were all sequenced from one sample in a study of blood T cell repertoires in COVID-19. The data were produced by immunoSEQ multiplex PCR, yet TCRdb's version contains in-frame clones alone and is incomplete. The repertoire includes roughly 120,000 clones, 60% to 80% of them detected once, and 6% sits in the top ten. Sequencing used peripheral blood. The source of these receptors is a man older than 75 with COVID-19, enrolled during active disease.

The chain carries TRBV9 and TRBJ2-6; D remains unclear. CDR3 length: 14 residues. CDR1 is SGDLS, CDR2 YYNGEE, per germline. The germline V and J ends were trimmed by 4 bases and 0 bases, with 5 bases remaining between them. The CDR3 spells CASSRNSGANVLTF. CDR3 bases: TGTGCCAGCAGCCGTAACTCTGGGGCCAACGTCCTGACTTTC.

The rearrangement uses TRBV11-2 and TRBJ1-1; D is unclear. This CDR3 comprises 12 residues. CDR1 and CDR2 (germline): SGHAT, FQNNGV. The ends were cut back, 4 bases at V and 1 base at J, with 4 bases in the middle. In DNA form, the CDR3 reads TGTGCCAGCAGCTCTAGGAACACTGAAGCTTTCTTT. Translation gives CASSSRNTEAFF.

CDR3 residues: CASGLSPLHF. In nucleotides, the CDR3 is TGTGCCAGCGGACTTTCACCCCTCCACTTT. This sequence joins TRBV6-5 and TRBJ1-6; no definite D call. CDR3 length: 10 residues. Trimming removed 8 bases from V and 9 bases from J, with 5 bases in between. CDR1 and CDR2 (germline): MNHEY, SVGAGI.

The chain is built from TRBV7-9 and TRBJ2-3; 9 bases are a match to TRBD2. This CDR3 contains 16 residues. V lost 0 bases and J lost 2; bases outside the gene matches: 3. Germline CDR1 reads SEHNR; CDR2 reads FQNEAQ (reference sequence). The DNA for the CDR3 is TGTGCCAGCAGCTTAGCTAGCGGGAGCCTCACAGATACGCAGTATTTT. This gives the protein CASSLASGSLTDTQYF.

V usage is TRBV27 and J usage is TRBJ1-6; weak D call: TRBD1 (6 bases). In germline, CDR1 is MNHEY, CDR2 SMNVEV (reference sequence). The CDR3 is 17 amino acids. V lost 2 bases, J lost 6 bases, and 17 bases lay in between. CDR3 sequence (DNA): TGTGCCAGCAGTTTAATGGGGGCTACAGTATCTAATTCACCCCTCCACTTT. Residues: CASSLMGATVSNSPLHF.

V is TRBV9 and J is TRBJ2-2, with 8 bases that match TRBD1. With V trimmed by 3 bases and J by 6 bases, 7 bases remained unmatched. CDR3 length: 15 residues. Germline V gene sequence: CDR1 SGDLS, CDR2 YYNGEE. CDR3 region: CASSATGVVAGELFF. In DNA, the CDR3 is TGTGCCAGCAGCGCGACAGGGGTTGTAGCCGGGGAGCTGTTTTTT.

The chain is built from TRBV19 and TRBJ1-2, with a tentative D call TRBD1 (6 bases). CDR1 and CDR2 (germline): LNHDA, SQIVND (reference sequence). Trimming took 5 bases from V and 4 from J, leaving 17 bases between them. The CDR3 is 15 amino acids. The chain's CDR3 is CASSDRPGDSYGYTF. In DNA, the CDR3 is TGTGCCAGTAGTGATCGGCCAGGGGATTCCTATGGCTACACCTTC.

This clone was observed a single time. V and J are TRBV2 and TRBJ1-1; 7 nucleotides match TRBD1. Germline CDR1 reads SNHLY; CDR2 reads FYNNEI. V was pared by 6 bases and J by 5 bases, with 12 bases of the junction left unmatched. The CDR3 has 15 residues. The CDR3 protein is CASSIPDREGTEAFF. CDR3 nucleotide sequence: TGTGCCAGCAGCATCCCAGACAGGGAAGGAACTGAAGCTTTCTTT.

V is TRBV28 and J is TRBJ2-2; 8 bases line up with TRBD2. V lost 6 bases and J lost 6; bases outside the gene matches: 9. The CDR3 loop spans 15 amino acids. The germline V gene has CDR1 MDHEN and CDR2 SYDVKM. The CDR3 DNA is TGTGCCAGCAGCCCAATAGCGGGAAGCGCCGGGGAGCTGTTTTTT. It specifies CASSPIAGSAGELFF.

The V and J genes are TRBV13 and TRBJ2-7, with TRBD1 matching 7 bases. Germline V gene data show CDR1 as PRHDT and CDR2 as FYEKMQ (reference sequence). V lost 6 bases, J lost 5 bases, and 4 bases stayed unmatched. The CDR3 extends over 12 amino acids. CDR3 bases: TGTGCCAGCAGGTACAGGGGAGACGAGCAGTACTTC. Translation: CASRYRGDEQYF.

V gene TRBV27 combines with J gene TRBJ1-1; TRBD1 agrees at 7 bases. The CDR3 runs 14 residues. V lost 5 bases to trimming and J lost 2 bases; unmatched junction nucleotides: 5. The germline V gene encodes CDR1 MNHEY and CDR2 SMNVEV (reference sequence). Written as DNA, the CDR3 is TGTGCCAGCAGTCCCGGGACAGCCAACACTGAAGCTTTCTTT. It codes for CASSPGTANTEAFF.

This clone turned up a few times. The V gene is TRBV29-1, the J gene TRBJ1-2, with 8 bases matching TRBD1. CDR1 and CDR2 (germline): SQVTM, ANQGSEA. The junction had 12 bases not matched to a gene; V was cut back by 8 bases and J by 4 bases. The CDR3 has 14 amino acids. The CDR3 coding sequence is TGCAGCATTCCCCTTCAGGGGGCGGGCTATGGCTACACCTTC. This translates into CSIPLQGAGYGYTF.

This rearrangement joins TRBV10-1 to TRBJ2-7; TRBD1 aligns across 7 bases. J lost 2 bases, V lost 2 bases, and 3 bases had no gene match. There are 14 residues in the CDR3. CDR1 and CDR2 (germline): WNHNN, SYGVQD (reference sequence). The CDR3 coding sequence is TGCGCCAGCAGTGAGGGTCAGGGGGCCTACGAGCAGTACTTC. This translates into CASSEGQGAYEQYF.

This clone was observed a handful of times. The chain employs TRBV15 and TRBJ1-2; D remains ambiguous. V was trimmed by 0 bases and J by 8 bases, leaving 10 bases between them. The CDR3 is made up of 13 amino acids. Germline CDR1 LNHNV, CDR2 YYDKDF (reference sequence). This CDR3 reads CATSRDTGGGYTF. In DNA form, the CDR3 reads TGTGCCACCAGCAGAGATACCGGAGGAGGCTACACCTTC.